The 18 T cell receptor beta chains presented below share a single source sample, sequenced in a study of T-cell reconstitution after alpha-beta-depleted transplantation in children (TCRdb year 2016). Libraries were prepared through PCR. Sequencing took place on an Illumina HiSeq 2500. TCR libraries were prepared with molecular barcoding, using unique molecular identifiers to normalize TCRbeta repertoire quantification. TCRdb redid the processing of the public reads, applying fastp at Q25 and MiXCR, and retained in-frame beta chains. Merged by CDR3 protein, the rows form single entries marked with the most common genes and DNA. Here the sample has approximately 510,000 distinct CDR3 sequences; approximately 16% occur a single time. The ten largest account for roughly 3.3% of the sample. The sample in question was PBMCs from the stem cell graft donor, obtained from the stem cell graft. Source of these receptors: a human donor who donated a stem cell graft to a child with acute lymphoblastic leukemia.

V usage is TRBV11-2 and J usage is TRBJ1-1, with D possibly TRBD1 on 5 matching bases. From germline, CDR1 is SGHAT and CDR2 FQNNGV. The germline V and J ends were trimmed by 2 bases and 3 bases, with 10 bases remaining between them. This CDR3 has 14 residues. CDR3: CASSLWAGYTEAFF. For the CDR3, the DNA is TGTGCCAGCAGCTTATGGGCAGGGTACACTGAAGCTTTCTTT.

The chain uses TRBV5-4 and TRBJ2-1; 8 nucleotides agree with TRBD1. Germline CDR1 is SGHNT and CDR2 is YYREEE (reference sequence). V lost 5 bases and J lost 5; bases outside the gene matches: 9. The CDR3 has 15 residues. CDR3 coding DNA: TGTGCCAGCAGTCGGTCAGGGGGCAGAAACAATGAGCAGTTCTTC. Translation gives CASSRSGGRNNEQFF.

This sequence joins TRBV27 and TRBJ1-1; 12 nucleotides agree with TRBD1. J gave up 5 bases and V 5 bases, and 18 bases lay outside the gene matches. CDR1 is MNHEY, CDR2 SMNVEV, per germline (reference sequence). The CDR3 is 19 residues long. CDR3 DNA: TGTGCCAGCAGTCACCGGGACAGGGGGCGCATAGGTGAGACGACTGAAGCTTTCTTT. Its translation is CASSHRDRGRIGETTEAFF.

This clonotype appeared a few times. The chain joins TRBV20-1 to TRBJ1-2, with D tentatively TRBD1 (5 bases). The CDR3 covers 13 residues. V lost 6 bases and J lost 3, with 14 bases in between. In germline, CDR1 is DFQATT, CDR2 SNEGSKA (reference sequence). This chain's CDR3 is CSATSGTDYGYTF. The CDR3, as DNA: TGCAGTGCGACCTCCGGGACGGACTATGGCTACACCTTC.

This clonotype was picked up a small number of times. The V gene is TRBV10-3, the J gene TRBJ2-7; a possible D gene is TRBD2 (6 bases). This CDR3 spans 13 amino acids. Deletions cut 9 bases from V and 3 bases from J, with 15 bases between. The V gene's germline CDR1 is ENHRY and CDR2 SYGVKD. The CDR3 coding sequence is TGTGCCATGAGAGCGGGTGTCGGCTACGAGCAGTACTTC. Protein product: CAMRAGVGYEQYF.

The rearrangement uses TRBV28 and TRBJ1-2; 8 bases match TRBD1. The CDR3 sequence is 15 residues long. V dropped 5 bases and J dropped 4; count of bases not matched to a gene: 9. Germline V lookup: CDR1 MDHEN, CDR2 SYDVKM. This CDR3 reads CASSLHSGGTYGYTF. The CDR3 DNA reads as TGTGCCAGCAGTCTCCACTCAGGGGGCACCTATGGCTACACCTTC.

The chain is built from TRBV27 and TRBJ1-3; D uncertain. V was trimmed by 5 bases and J by 2 bases, leaving 10 bases between them. Germline values: CDR1 MNHEY, CDR2 SMNVEV (reference sequence). The CDR3 runs to 14 residues. The CDR3 is CASSPDLAGNTIYF. CDR3 DNA sequence: TGTGCCAGCAGTCCGGACTTAGCTGGAAACACCATATATTTT.

This clonotype turned up a few times. The chain has TRBV4-1 and TRBJ2-4, with D possibly TRBD2 on 6 matching bases. The CDR3 runs 17 residues. Germline V gives CDR1 MGHRA, CDR2 YSYEKL. The germline V and J ends were trimmed by 2 bases and 0 bases, with 14 bases remaining between them. The CDR3 sequence is CASSQISGEGAKNIQYF. The CDR3, as DNA: TGCGCCAGCAGCCAAATTAGCGGTGAGGGAGCCAAAAACATTCAGTACTTC.

V is TRBV7-9 and J is TRBJ2-4; tentatively, D is TRBD2 (5 bases). This CDR3 comprises 16 residues. V was cut by 0 bases and J by 0 bases, with 9 bases left in between. CDR1 is SEHNR, CDR2 FQNEAQ, per germline (reference sequence). For the CDR3, the DNA is TGTGCCAGCAGCTTAGCGCGGGCAGGAGCCAAAAACATTCAGTACTTC. The encoded protein is CASSLARAGAKNIQYF.

The table lists this clonotype with a few counts. The rearrangement joins TRBV4-1 to TRBJ2-7; the D is unclear. Between the trimmed V and J ends, which lost 0 bases and 2 bases, there was a span of 14 bases. Germline V CDR1 and CDR2: MGHRA, YSYEKL. The CDR3 has 16 amino acids. CDR3 amino acids: CASSQEVESGTYEQYF. CDR3 nucleotide sequence: TGCGCCAGCAGCCAAGAAGTGGAGTCTGGCACCTACGAGCAGTACTTC.

This clonotype occurred a few times. The CDR3 protein is CASSRDSFGVNTEAFF. The DNA for the CDR3 is TGCGCCAGCAGCCGAGACAGTTTTGGGGTGAACACTGAAGCTTTCTTT. The J gene is TRBJ1-1, the V gene TRBV5-1; the D gene is possibly TRBD1 (5 bases). Trimming removed 4 bases from V and 0 bases from J, with 16 bases in between. Germline V gene data show CDR1 as SGHRS and CDR2 as YFSETQ. This CDR3 spans 16 amino acids.

The rearrangement uses TRBV11-2 and TRBJ1-5; D call uncertain. Trimming shortened V by 2 bases and J by 4 bases, and 27 bases separated the two germline ends. This CDR3 has 20 residues. Germline CDR1 and CDR2: SGHAT and FQNNGV. The CDR3 spells CASSLYSRSRRGIGNQPQHF. In nucleotides, the CDR3 is TGTGCCAGCAGCTTATATAGCAGGTCTCGGCGGGGTATAGGTAATCAGCCCCAGCATTTT.

The table lists this clonotype with a few counts. The rearrangement links TRBV29-1 to TRBJ2-1; TRBD2 aligns across 8 bases. The CDR3 consists of 14 residues. Trimming removed 2 bases from V and 2 bases from J; junction bases left unmatched: 2. The V gene's germline CDR1 is SQVTM and CDR2 ANQGSEA. CDR3 coding DNA: TGCAGCGTTGAACCGCGGGAGGCCTACAATGAGCAGTTCTTC. Translating gives CSVEPREAYNEQFF.

The V and J genes are TRBV5-1 and TRBJ2-5; TRBD2 matches 7 bases. Losses at the gene ends were 1 base for V and 1 base for J; bases not matched to a gene: 10. The CDR3 contains 17 residues. The germline gives CDR1 SGHRS, CDR2 YFSETQ. The chain's CDR3 is CASSLNPPSGLQETQYF. In DNA form, the CDR3 reads TGCGCCAGCAGCTTGAACCCACCTAGCGGACTCCAAGAGACCCAGTACTTC.

This clonotype was detected a few times. The chain links TRBV6-2 or TRBV6-3 to TRBJ2-5; D perhaps matches TRBD1 (6 bases). The CDR3 consists of 14 residues. The V end was cut by 6 bases, the J end by 5 bases, with 16 bases between. CDR1 is MNHEY and CDR2 is SVGEGT in the germline V gene. CDR3 DNA sequence: TGTGCCAGCAGCCCCGACACGCAGGGGGAGACCCAGTACTTC. As protein: CASSPDTQGETQYF.

The table lists this clonotype with many counts. V gene TRBV5-6 combines with J gene TRBJ2-7; TRBD1 agrees at 11 bases. Germline trimming cut 4 bases from V and 4 bases from J; bases unmatched to any gene: 1. The CDR3 runs to 13 residues. Germline V CDR1 and CDR2: SGHDT, YYEEEE. The CDR3: CASSRDRGYEQYF. The DNA for the CDR3 is TGTGCCAGCAGCCGGGACAGGGGGTACGAGCAGTACTTC.

This clonotype was detected only a few times. The CDR3 protein is CASSSYGQDYEQYF. CDR3 nucleotides: TGTGCCAGCAGCAGTTACGGCCAAGACTACGAGCAGTACTTC. The chain recombines TRBV6-1 with TRBJ2-7, with D uncertain. The V gene's germline CDR1 is MNHNS and CDR2 SASEGT. The CDR3 has 14 amino acids. Deletions cut 6 bases from V and 3 bases from J, with 15 bases between.

The chain couples TRBV12-3 or TRBV12-4 to TRBJ1-5; 10 positions agree with TRBD1. This CDR3 has 19 amino acids. The V segment lost 1 base and the J segment 4 bases; nucleotides outside the gene matches: 13. DNA for the CDR3: TGTGCCAGCAGTTTAGGGGGGGGACAGGGGAGCGTCGGGAATCAGCCCCAGCATTTT. Protein: CASSLGGGQGSVGNQPQHF.